These T cell receptor beta chains were read from a single sample in a study of blood T cell repertoires in COVID-19. Sequencing was performed with immunoSEQ multiplex PCR; in TCRdb, only in-frame clones are kept and a portion is missing. Of fewer than 200,000 clones in the sample, more than 80% are singletons; the top ten hold less than 9%. Source material: peripheral blood. These receptors were collected from a woman aged 55 to 70 with acute or convalescent COVID-19. Each CDR3 is given with its conserved first and last residue. D genes are given only for firm matches.

>TRBD2|TRBV5-5|TRBJ2-5
CASSPTIAGGPQTQYF
TGTGCCAGCAGCCCGACTATAGCGGGAGGGCCACAGACCCAGTACTTC
>TRBD1|TRBV18|TRBJ1-2
CASSHRGLVGYTF
TGTGCCAGCTCCCACAGGGGGCTCGTTGGCTACACCTTC
>NA|TRBV15|TRBJ1-3
CATSREAFSGNTIYF
TGTGCCACCAGCAGAGAGGCCTTCTCTGGAAACACCATATATTTT
>TRBD1|TRBV5-1|TRBJ1-1
CASSLGTGFSVEVFF
TGCGCCAGCAGCTTGGGGACAGGGTTTTCTGTCGAGGTTTTCTTT
>TRBD2|TRBV6-2/TRBV6-3|TRBJ2-2
CASSYSGLAGNKGGELFF
TGTGCCAGCAGTTATTCCGGACTAGCGGGAAATAAGGGCGGGGAGCTGTTTTTT
>NA|TRBV7-7|TRBJ2-1
CASSFDIYNEQFF
TGTGCTAGCAGCTTCGACATATACAATGAGCAGTTCTTC
>NA|TRBV2|TRBJ2-1
CASSATRGSYNEQFF
TGTGCCAGCAGTGCGACTAGAGGTTCCTACAATGAGCAGTTCTTC
>NA|TRBV27|TRBJ1-1
CASSYTTNTEAFF
TGTGCCAGCAGTTATACAACGAACACTGAAGCTTTCTTT
>NA|TRBV21-1|TRBJ1-5
CASSKRTRLYSRSNQPQHF
TGTGCCAGCAGCAAGCGGACACGATTATATAGTCGGAGCAATCAGCCCCAGCATTTT
>TRBD1|TRBV19|TRBJ1-2
CASSPLDRAPNYGYTF
TGTGCCAGTAGTCCCTTGGACAGGGCCCCCAACTATGGCTACACCTTC
>TRBD2|TRBV9|TRBJ2-5
CASSIGTRRETQYF
TGTGCCAGCAGCATCGGGACTAGACGGGAGACCCAGTACTTC
>NA|TRBV29-1|TRBJ2-5
CSVDPGEETQYF
TGCAGCGTTGACCCAGGGGAGGAGACCCAGTACTTC
>NA|TRBV30|TRBJ2-3
CAWSALNTGSQYF
TGTGCCTGGAGTGCTCTTAATACAGGGTCGCAGTATTTT
>TRBD1|TRBV28|TRBJ1-2
CASSSDRVSPNYGYTF
TGTGCCAGCAGTTCTGACAGGGTCTCACCTAACTATGGCTACACCTTC